What follows describes a single T cell receptor (beta chain). Its antigen is still unknown. The data belong to a study of vaccination and CD4 T cells after COVID-19. Study-level information: Median time from COVID diagnosis to post-COVID sampling was approximately 3.5 months (35 to 161).

Sequencing of cultured CD4+ T cell DNA used the Oncomine TCR Beta short-read assay. The genomic DNA was obtained from cultured CD4+ T cells by extraction with the QIAamp micro DNA kit. Each CDR3 protein is one row after TCRdb ran MiXCR on the PCR reads. The data show roughly 20,000 distinct CDR3 sequences, approximately 52% seen once. Regarding treatment: approximately 9-day PBMC culture with coronavirus spike peptide pools or control peptides (ViraFEST assay). Both day 3 and day 7 involved replacing half of the medium with fresh IL-2 medium. The authors isolated CD4+ T cells by negative selection after roughly 10 days of culture. Per germline, CDR1 MNHEY and CDR2 SVGAGI. Germline trimming cut 4 bases from V and 7 bases from J; bases unmatched to any gene: 12. CDR3 length: 15 amino acids.

This receptor was taken from a human donor who had recovered from COVID-19. The chain joins TRBV6-5 to TRBJ1-2; the match to TRBD1 covers 7 bases. The sample was CD4+ T cells from blood, cultured in vitro, taken after SARS-CoV-2 vaccination. In nucleotides, the CDR3 is TGTGCCAGCAGTTGGGACAGCCTACCGGGCCGTGGCTACACCTTC. Its protein product is CASSWDSLPGRGYTF.